This TCR beta chain appears in the sequencing data of a study of CD8 T cells in ankylosing spondylitis. The study, taken as a whole, reports: Disease-linked clones were reportedly significantly enriched in matched ankylosing spondylitis synovial fluid. Apparently characteristic of ankylosing spondylitis blood was a TCR beta motif (eight highly homologous variants). Peripheral blood held disease-linked clones only at relatively low frequency, and these were CD8+.

The CDR3 sequence is 15 residues long. Germline V gene data show CDR1 as DFQATT and CDR2 as SNEGSKA (reference sequence). The V gene end was trimmed by 4 bases and the J gene end by 3 bases; junction bases not matched to a gene: 6. The TCR beta libraries were generated through quantitative 5'-RACE incorporating molecular barcodes. TCRdb reanalysed the 5' RACE reads using MiXCR and keeps one entry per CDR3 protein. The sample holds more than 400,000 distinct CDR3 sequences; approximately 5% are singletons and the top ten take roughly 3.2%. Ten or more counts support this clonotype. Its matching antigen is unknown.

The source material was blood, either unsorted or a sorted T cell fraction (not recorded which). This chain uses TRBV20-1 with TRBJ2-3; 11 bases match TRBD2. This TCR derives from a male donor with ankylosing spondylitis. The CDR3 DNA is TGCAGTGCTACAATAGCGGGGGGGCAAACAGATACGCAGTATTTT. It specifies CSATIAGGQTDTQYF.